The rows below give T cell receptor beta chains drawn from one sample of a study of T-cell reconstitution after alpha-beta-depleted transplantation in children. TCRdb re-derived calls from the PCR reads in MiXCR, one entry per CDR3 protein. The sample has 550,000 to 800,000 distinct CDR3 sequences; about an eighth are singletons. This specimen was PBMCs, taken before TCRalphabeta/CD19-depleted stem cell transplant. Receptor source: a girl aged 2 to 9 with congenital amegakaryocytic thrombocytopenia, due to receive a stem cell transplant. CDR3s include the opening cysteine and the closing phenylalanine or tryptophan. A D gene is named only where the DNA matches it firmly. Clone size is not always given. Where it is, it says once, few, many or a class for expanded clones.

V,J,D,size,DNA,CDR3
TRBV28,TRBJ2-1,-,few,TGTGCCAGCAGTTTAGCGGGGCGAAACGATGAGCAGTTCTTC,CASSLAGRNDEQFF
TRBV20-1,TRBJ2-4,TRBD1,many,TGCAGTGCTTACAACAGGGGGCTAGCCAAAAACATTCAGTACTTC,CSAYNRGLAKNIQYF
TRBV5-1,TRBJ2-7,-,few,TGCGCCAGCAGCTTGTCGCCAGGGGCCAACTACGAGCAGTACTTC,CASSLSPGANYEQYF
TRBV4-1,TRBJ2-1,-,-,TGCGCCAGCAGCCAGCCGGGCCCCCCGTTCTTC,CASSQPGPPFF
TRBV28,TRBJ2-5,TRBD2,many,TGTGCCAGCAGTTCTTTACTAGCGGGTCAGGAGACCCAGTACTTC,CASSSLLAGQETQYF
TRBV5-1,TRBJ2-1,TRBD2,many,TGCGCCAGCAGCCCGGAGACTAGCAGGCACTACAATGAGCAGTTCTTC,CASSPETSRHYNEQFF
TRBV4-2,TRBJ2-1,TRBD2,-,TGTGCCAGCAGCCCGGGACTAGCGGGACCCAAAGGCTACAATGAGCAGTTCTTC,CASSPGLAGPKGYNEQFF
TRBV5-1,TRBJ1-1,-,-,TGCGCCAGCACCCGTGACGGAAACACTGAAGCTTTCTTT,CASTRDGNTEAFF
TRBV4-1,TRBJ1-6,-,-,TGCGCCAGCAGCCAAGAAGGGTTTAACTATAATTCACCCCTCCACTTT,CASSQEGFNYNSPLHF
TRBV28,TRBJ2-4,TRBD2,many,TGTGCCAGCAGTGGGACTAGCGACCCTCTGGACATTCAGTACTTC,CASSGTSDPLDIQYF
TRBV6-5,TRBJ1-2,-,many,TGTGCCAGCGCTTCTAGGGTCTATGGCTACACCTTC,CASASRVYGYTF
TRBV27,TRBJ2-3,-,-,TGTGCCAGCAGTTCCCCTTTATATGGGGATACGCAGTATTTT,CASSSPLYGDTQYF
TRBV4-1,TRBJ2-7,-,many,TGCGCCAGCAGCCGCGGACTTGGGTACGAGCAGTACTTC,CASSRGLGYEQYF
TRBV3-1,TRBJ2-7,-,-,TGTGCCAGCACCCAGGACTCTATTACCTACGAGCAGTACTTC,CASTQDSITYEQYF
TRBV7-9,TRBJ2-7,-,-,TGTGCCAGCAGCCAAGTTATGAGGTCATTCGGGTACGAGCAGTACTTC,CASSQVMRSFGYEQYF
TRBV7-8,TRBJ1-5,-,many,TGTGCCAGCAGCCCAGCCACTTTGGGCAATCAGCCCCAGCATTTT,CASSPATLGNQPQHF
TRBV29-1,TRBJ2-7,-,many,TGCAGCGTTGAAGGGCCGAATAGAGACCAGTACTTC,CSVEGPNRDQYF
TRBV12-3/TRBV12-4,TRBJ2-5,-,few,TGTGCCAGCAGTTTATCCCAGAAAGAGACCCAGTACTTC,CASSLSQKETQYF
TRBV20-1,TRBJ2-1,TRBD2,many,TGCAGTGCTAGAGATTCCGGGACTACCTACAATGAGCAGTTCTTC,CSARDSGTTYNEQFF
TRBV28,TRBJ2-5,-,few,TGTGCCAGCAGTTTTCGCCAGGGACGGGGAGAGACCCAGTACTTC,CASSFRQGRGETQYF
TRBV20-1,TRBJ2-3,TRBD2,many,TGCAGTGCTAGATGGACTAGCGGGAGGCCAACAGATACGCAGTATTTT,CSARWTSGRPTDTQYF
TRBV5-1,TRBJ2-7,TRBD1,few,TGCGCCAGCAAGACTGACAGGGATTACAGCTACGAGCAGTACTTC,CASKTDRDYSYEQYF
TRBV7-9,TRBJ1-3,-,many,TGTGCCAGCAGCTTCCGGGTTACTGGAAACACCATATATTTT,CASSFRVTGNTIYF
TRBV20-1,TRBJ2-7,-,few,TGCAGTGCTAGAGATCCGTATCGGACGAGCTCCTACGAGCAGTACTTC,CSARDPYRTSSYEQYF
TRBV20-1,TRBJ2-1,-,-,TGCAGTGCTAGGGCAGGACTCGCAGAGCAGTTCTTC,CSARAGLAEQFF
TRBV3-1,TRBJ2-1,-,-,TGTGCCAGCAGCCAAGTGAGCCGGGGGATCTACAATGAGCAGTTCTTC,CASSQVSRGIYNEQFF
TRBV20-1,TRBJ2-1,TRBD2,many,TGCAGTGCTATCGGGACTAGCGGGACCGGCGGACTATTTGAGCAGTTCTTC,CSAIGTSGTGGLFEQFF
TRBV28,TRBJ2-2,-,many,TGTGCCAGCAGCGTTCAGAACACCGGGGAGCTGTTTTTT,CASSVQNTGELFF
TRBV7-2,TRBJ2-7,-,few,TGTGCTCGCGGACCGGTTCCTCCCTACGAGCAGTACTTC,CARGPVPPYEQYF
TRBV7-2,TRBJ2-1,-,few,TGTGCCAGCAGCTTTAACTGGGGCCATGAGCAGTTCTTC,CASSFNWGHEQFF
TRBV2,TRBJ2-7,-,many,TGTGCCAGCAGTGAAGACGGTCCCTCTTCCGACGAGCAGTACTTC,CASSEDGPSSDEQYF
TRBV5-1,TRBJ2-5,TRBD1,few,TGCGCCAGCAGCTTGACGGGACAGGTTCAAGAGACCCAGTACTTC,CASSLTGQVQETQYF
TRBV5-1,TRBJ1-4,TRBD1,many,TGCGCCAGCAGCTCGGACAGGGCGGAAAAACTGTTTTTT,CASSSDRAEKLFF
TRBV14,TRBJ2-7,-,-,TGTGCCAGCAGCTCCCTTGGGGGACTCCACTACGAGCAGTACTTC,CASSSLGGLHYEQYF
TRBV19,TRBJ1-5,-,-,TGTGCCAGTAGTATGGGGAGGTACGGCAATCAGCCCCAGCATTTT,CASSMGRYGNQPQHF